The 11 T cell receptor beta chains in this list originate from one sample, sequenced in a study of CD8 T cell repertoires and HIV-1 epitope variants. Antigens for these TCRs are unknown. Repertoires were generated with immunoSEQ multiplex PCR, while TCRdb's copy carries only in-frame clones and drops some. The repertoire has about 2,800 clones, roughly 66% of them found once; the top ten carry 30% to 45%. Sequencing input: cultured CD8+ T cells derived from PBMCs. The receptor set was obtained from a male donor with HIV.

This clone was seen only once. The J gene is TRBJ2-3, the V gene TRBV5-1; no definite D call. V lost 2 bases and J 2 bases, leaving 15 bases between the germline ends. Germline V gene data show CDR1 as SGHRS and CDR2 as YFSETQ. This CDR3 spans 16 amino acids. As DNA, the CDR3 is TGCGCCAGCAGCTTCCAGTCTAGTTCAGCCACAGATACGCAGTATTTT. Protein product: CASSFQSSSATDTQYF. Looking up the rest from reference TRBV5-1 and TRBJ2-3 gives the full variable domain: KAGVTQTPRYLIKTRGQQVTLSCSPISGHRSVSWYQQTPGQGLQFLFEYFSETQRNKGNFPGRFSGRQFSNSRSEMNVSTLELGDSALYLCASSFQSSSATDTQYFGPGTRLTVL.

For the CDR3, the DNA is TGTGCCAGCAGCTTAACGGGACTAGCGAATGAGCAGTTCTTC. Translation: CASSLTGLANEQFF. This chain links TRBV7-9 with TRBJ2-1, with TRBD2 matching over 10 bases. V lost 2 bases, J lost 7 bases, and 2 bases stayed unmatched. CDR3 length: 14 residues. The germline gives CDR1 SEHNR, CDR2 FQNEAQ (reference sequence).

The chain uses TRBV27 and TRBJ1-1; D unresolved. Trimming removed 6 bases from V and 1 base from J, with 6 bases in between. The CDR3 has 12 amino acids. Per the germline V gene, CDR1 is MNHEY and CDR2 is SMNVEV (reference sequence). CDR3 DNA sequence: TGTGCCAGCAGGGAACAGAACACTGAAGCTTTCTTT. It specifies CASREQNTEAFF.

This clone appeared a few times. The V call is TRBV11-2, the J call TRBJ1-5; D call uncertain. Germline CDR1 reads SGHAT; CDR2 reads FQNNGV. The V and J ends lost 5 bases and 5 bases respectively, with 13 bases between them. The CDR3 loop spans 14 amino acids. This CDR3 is CASSAVGFHQPQHF. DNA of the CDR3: TGTGCCAGCAGCGCCGTGGGCTTTCATCAGCCCCAGCATTTT.

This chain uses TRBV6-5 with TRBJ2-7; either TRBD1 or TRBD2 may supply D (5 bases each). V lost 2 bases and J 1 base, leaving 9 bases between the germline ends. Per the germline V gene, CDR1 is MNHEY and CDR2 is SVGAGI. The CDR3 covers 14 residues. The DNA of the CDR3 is TGTGCCAGCAGTTACGGGACCGCGTCCTACGAGCAGTACTTC. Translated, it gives CASSYGTASYEQYF.

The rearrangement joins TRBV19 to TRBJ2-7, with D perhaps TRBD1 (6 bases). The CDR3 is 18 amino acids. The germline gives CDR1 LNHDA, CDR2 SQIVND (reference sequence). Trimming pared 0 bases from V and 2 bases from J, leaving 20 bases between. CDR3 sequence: CASSIDPATGRSTYEQYF. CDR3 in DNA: TGTGCCAGTAGTATAGATCCTGCTACAGGGAGATCAACCTACGAGCAGTACTTC.

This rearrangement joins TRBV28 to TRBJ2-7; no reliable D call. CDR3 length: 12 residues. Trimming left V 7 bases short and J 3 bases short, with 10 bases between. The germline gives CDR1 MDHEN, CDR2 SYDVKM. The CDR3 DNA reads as TGTGCCAGCAACCCGGGCAGCTACGAGCAGTACTTC. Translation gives CASNPGSYEQYF.

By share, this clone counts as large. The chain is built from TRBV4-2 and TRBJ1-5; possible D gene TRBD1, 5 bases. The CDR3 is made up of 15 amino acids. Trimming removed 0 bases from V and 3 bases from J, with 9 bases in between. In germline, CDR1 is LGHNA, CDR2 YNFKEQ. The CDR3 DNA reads TGTGCCAGCAGCCAAGAAGGGGAAACCAATCAGCCCCAGCATTTT. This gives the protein CASSQEGETNQPQHF.

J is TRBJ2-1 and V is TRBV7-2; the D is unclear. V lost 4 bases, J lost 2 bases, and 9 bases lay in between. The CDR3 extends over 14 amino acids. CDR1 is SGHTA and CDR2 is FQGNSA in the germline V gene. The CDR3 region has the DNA TGTGCCAGCAGCTCATTCTTGACCTACAATGAGCAGTTCTTC. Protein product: CASSSFLTYNEQFF.

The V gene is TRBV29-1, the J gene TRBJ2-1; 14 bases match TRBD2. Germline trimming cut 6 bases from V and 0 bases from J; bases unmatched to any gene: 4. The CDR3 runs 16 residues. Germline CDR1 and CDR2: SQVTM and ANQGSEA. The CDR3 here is CSVSGTSGSSYNEQFF. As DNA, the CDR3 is TGCAGCGTGTCCGGGACTAGCGGGAGCTCCTACAATGAGCAGTTCTTC.

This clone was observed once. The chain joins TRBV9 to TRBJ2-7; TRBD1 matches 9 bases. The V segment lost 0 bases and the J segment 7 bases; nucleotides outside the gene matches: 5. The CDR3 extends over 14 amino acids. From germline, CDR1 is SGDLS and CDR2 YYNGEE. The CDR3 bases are TGTGCCAGCAGCGTAGACAGGGGGCAGCGAGAGCAGTACTTC. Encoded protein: CASSVDRGQREQYF.